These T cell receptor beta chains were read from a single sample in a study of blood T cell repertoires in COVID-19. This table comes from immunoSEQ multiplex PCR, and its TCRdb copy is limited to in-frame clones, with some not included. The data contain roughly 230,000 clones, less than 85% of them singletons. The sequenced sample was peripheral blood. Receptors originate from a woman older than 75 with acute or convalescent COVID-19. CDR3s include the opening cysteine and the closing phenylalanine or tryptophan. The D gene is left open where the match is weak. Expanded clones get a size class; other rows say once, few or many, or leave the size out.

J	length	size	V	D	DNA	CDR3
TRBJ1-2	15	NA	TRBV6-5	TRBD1	TGTGCCAGCAGTTTGTCGGGACAGATAAACTATGGCTACACCTTC	CASSLSGQINYGYTF
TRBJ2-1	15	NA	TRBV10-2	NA	TGCGCCAGCACCCCCGGTGGAGTGGTTTTGAATGAGCAGTTCTTC	CASTPGGVVLNEQFF
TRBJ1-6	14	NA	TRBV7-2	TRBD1	TGTGCCAGCAGAGTCGGACAGGGTCGCTCACCCCTCCACTTT	CASRVGQGRSPLHF
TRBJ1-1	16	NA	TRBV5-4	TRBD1	TGTGCCAGCAGCTTGTGGGGCAGGGGGGCGAACACTGAAGCTTTCTTT	CASSLWGRGANTEAFF
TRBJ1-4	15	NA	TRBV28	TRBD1	TGTGCCAGCAGTTCATCCGGGACAGATAATGAAAAACTGTTTTTT	CASSSSGTDNEKLFF
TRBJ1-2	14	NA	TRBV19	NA	TGTGCCAGTACCGGACGCGGGGAGAACTATGGCTACACCTTC	CASTGRGENYGYTF
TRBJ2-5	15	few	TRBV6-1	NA	TGTGCCAGCAGTGAGTTTCCCAGTTCCGGGGAGACCCAGTACTTC	CASSEFPSSGETQYF
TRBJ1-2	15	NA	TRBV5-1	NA	TGCGCCAGCAGCCCACAGGTGGGGGGGAACTATGGCTACACCTTC	CASSPQVGGNYGYTF
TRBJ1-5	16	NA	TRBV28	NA	TGTGCCAGCAGTTCAGTTCAGCGGGGGGGTTATCAGCCCCAGCATTTT	CASSSVQRGGYQPQHF
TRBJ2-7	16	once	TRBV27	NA	TGTGCCAGCAGTTTAGGGACTCCGTCTAACCACTACGAGCAGTACTTC	CASSLGTPSNHYEQYF
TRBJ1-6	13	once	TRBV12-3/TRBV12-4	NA	TGTGCCAGCAGTTTATTAGAGGGATCACCCCTCCACTTT	CASSLLEGSPLHF
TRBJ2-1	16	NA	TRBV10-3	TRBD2	TGTGCCATCAGTGCCGGGACTAGCGGGGGGCCCAATGAGCAGTTCTTC	CAISAGTSGGPNEQFF
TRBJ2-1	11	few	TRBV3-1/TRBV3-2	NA	TGTGCCAGCAGCCTAGCGTACGAGCAGTTCTTC	CASSLAYEQFF
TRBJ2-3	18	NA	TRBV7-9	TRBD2	TGTGCCAGCAGCTCGGGAACAGCCGGGACTAGCAACACAGATACGCAGTATTTT	CASSSGTAGTSNTDTQYF
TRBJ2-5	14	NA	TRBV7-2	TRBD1	TGTGCCAGCAGTATATCAGGGGGTCTGGAGACCCAGTACTTC	CASSISGGLETQYF
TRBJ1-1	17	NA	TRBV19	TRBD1	TGTGCCAGTAGTAGTTGGTATGGGGGACAGGGAACTGAAGGGGCTTTCTTT	CASSSWYGGQGTEGAFF
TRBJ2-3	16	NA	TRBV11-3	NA	TGTGCCAGCAGCTTAGATGCTGCAGGGGGGACAGATACGCAGTATTTT	CASSLDAAGGTDTQYF
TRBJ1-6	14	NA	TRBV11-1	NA	TGTGCCAGCAGCCACCGGGACACCAATTCACCCCTCCACTTT	CASSHRDTNSPLHF
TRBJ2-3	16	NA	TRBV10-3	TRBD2	TGTGCCATCAGTGTGTCGAGCGGGGGGGCAACAGATACGCAGTATTTT	CAISVSSGGATDTQYF
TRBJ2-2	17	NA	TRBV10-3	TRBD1	TGTGCCATCAGTGACATGGGACAGCCTGCGAACACCGGGGAGCTGTTTTTT	CAISDMGQPANTGELFF
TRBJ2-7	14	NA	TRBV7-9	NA	TGTGCCAGCAGCTTAGAAAGAGGGTACTACGAGCAGTACTTC	CASSLERGYYEQYF
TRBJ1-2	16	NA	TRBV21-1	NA	TGTGCCAGCAGCTGGAGGCCGGGGGGGTTGCACTATGGCTACACCTTC	CASSWRPGGLHYGYTF
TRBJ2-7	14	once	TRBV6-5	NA	TGTGCCAGCAGTTACTCGAGAGTGAGGTACGAGCAGTACTTC	CASSYSRVRYEQYF
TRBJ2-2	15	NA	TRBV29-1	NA	TGCAGCGTTGAAGACTTAGGACATAACACCGGGGAGCTGTTTTTT	CSVEDLGHNTGELFF
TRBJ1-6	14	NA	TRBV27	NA	TGTGCCAGCAGTCCCCAGGGGAGGGATTCACCCCTCCACTTT	CASSPQGRDSPLHF
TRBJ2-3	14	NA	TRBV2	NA	TGTGCCAGCAGTTATTTAGTAAACACAGATACGCAGTATTTT	CASSYLVNTDTQYF
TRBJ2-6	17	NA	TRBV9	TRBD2	TGTGCCAGCAGCGTCGGACTAGCGGGGTCTGGGGCCAACGTCCTGACTTTC	CASSVGLAGSGANVLTF
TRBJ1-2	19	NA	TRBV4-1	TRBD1	TGCGCCAGCAGCCAAGATTTCCGACCGGGACAGGGCCTTCCTGTGGGCTACACCTTC	CASSQDFRPGQGLPVGYTF
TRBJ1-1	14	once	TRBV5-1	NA	TGCGCCAGCAGCTCCCAGGCGGGGAACACTGAAGCTTTCTTT	CASSSQAGNTEAFF
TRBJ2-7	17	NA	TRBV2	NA	TGTGCCAGCAGTGAAGCGCTTCAACTTGGACAGTCCTACGAGCAGTACTTC	CASSEALQLGQSYEQYF
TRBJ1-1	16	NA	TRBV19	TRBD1	TGTGCCAGTAGTTCGGGACAGGGGCGCGGGGACACTGAAGCTTTCTTT	CASSSGQGRGDTEAFF
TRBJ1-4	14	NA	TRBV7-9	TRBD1	TGTGCCAGCAGCCAACAGGGGTCCGGTGAAAAACTGTTTTTT	CASSQQGSGEKLFF
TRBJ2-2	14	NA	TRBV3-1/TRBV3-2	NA	TGTGCCAGCAGCCCGCGTACAGGGTCAGGGGAGCTGTTTTTT	CASSPRTGSGELFF
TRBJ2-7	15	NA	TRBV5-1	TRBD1	TGCGCCAGCAGCTTGCCCCGACAGGGGGAGGGCGAGCAGTACTTC	CASSLPRQGEGEQYF
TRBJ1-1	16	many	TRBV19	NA	TGTGCCAGTAGTATAGATACGGGCGGCGGACATGCTGAAGCTTTCTTT	CASSIDTGGGHAEAFF
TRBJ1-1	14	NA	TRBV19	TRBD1	TGTGCCAGTAGTACCCGGACAGGGAACACTGAAGCTTTCTTT	CASSTRTGNTEAFF
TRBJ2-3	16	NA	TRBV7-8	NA	TGTGCCAGCAGCTTAGTCTCGGGACATAGCACAGATACGCAGTATTTT	CASSLVSGHSTDTQYF
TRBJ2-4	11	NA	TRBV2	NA	TGTGCCAGCAGTGTCCGAAACATTCAGTACTTC	CASSVRNIQYF
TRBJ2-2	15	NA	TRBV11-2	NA	TGTGCCAGCAGCTTAGATAGTTTAAACACCGGGGAGCTGTTTTTT	CASSLDSLNTGELFF
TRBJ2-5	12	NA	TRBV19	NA	TGTGCCAGTAGTATAGGAACAGGGCCCCAGTACTTC	CASSIGTGPQYF
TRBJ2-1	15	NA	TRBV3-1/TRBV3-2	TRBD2	TGTGCCAGCAGGCAGAGCGGGGGGGTCCTCAATGAGCAGTTCTTC	CASRQSGGVLNEQFF
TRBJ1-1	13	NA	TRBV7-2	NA	TGTGCCAGCAGCTTAGTGAAGGGGACTGAAGCTTTCTTT	CASSLVKGTEAFF
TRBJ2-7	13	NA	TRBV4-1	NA	TGCGCCAGCAGCCAAGATGACAGGTACGAGCAGTACTTC	CASSQDDRYEQYF
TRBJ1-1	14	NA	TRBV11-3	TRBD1	TGTGCCAGCAGCTTAGATTATTGGACAGGGGAAGCTTTCTTT	CASSLDYWTGEAFF
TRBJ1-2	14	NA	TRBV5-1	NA	TGCGCCAGCAGCTTCAGGGCAACTAACTATGGCTACACCTTC	CASSFRATNYGYTF
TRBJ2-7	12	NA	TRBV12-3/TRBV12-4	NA	TGTGCCAGCAGCTTGGGGAGCTACGAGCAGTACTTC	CASSLGSYEQYF
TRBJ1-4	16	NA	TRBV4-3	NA	TGCGCCAGCAGCCAAGAAAGAACAGGGTGGGATGAAAAACTGTTTTTT	CASSQERTGWDEKLFF
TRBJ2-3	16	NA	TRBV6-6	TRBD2	TGTGCCAGCAGTTACACAAAGCGGGGGGGCACAGATACGCAGTATTTT	CASSYTKRGGTDTQYF
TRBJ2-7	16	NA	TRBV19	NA	TGTGCCAGTAGTAGCCTTCCCGGGGGTGGGAGCTACGAGCAGTACTTC	CASSSLPGGGSYEQYF